This T cell receptor beta chain derives from a study of molecular identifiers for immune sequencing clone quantification. Regarding the study as a whole: Barcode-sharing identical TCR molecules could underestimate highly expanded clone sizes.

Preparation of naive CD8 libraries involved roughly 20,000 to 1,100,000 sorted cells and 10%, 30% or 50% RNA. CDR3 length: 15 amino acids. In germline, CDR1 is SNHLY, CDR2 FYNNEI. Trimming left V 3 bases short and J 5 bases short, with 13 bases between. TCRdb reprocessed the PCR reads via MiXCR and lists one record per CDR3 protein. The top ten hold 0.7% to 0.9% of the sample, which has more than 450,000 distinct CDR3 sequences, roughly 24% seen once. This clonotype was found many times. Its antigen remains unidentified. The receptor was isolated from a human donor in good health. Some libraries in this study had Jurkat cell RNA spiked in. Sequencing was done on a sample of naive CD8+ T cells from blood, with Jurkat cell RNA spiked in. The subset was: FACS-sorted CD8+CD4-CCR7+CD45RA+ naive T cells. This chain connects TRBV2 to TRBJ1-4; D is uncertain. The DNA of the CDR3 is TGTGCCAGCAGTGATCTACCCGGTACGAATGAAAAACTGTTTTTT. Protein product: CASSDLPGTNEKLFF.